These T cell receptor beta chains were read from a single sample in a study of T cells in tuberculosis. The assay was immunoSEQ multiplex PCR, and TCRdb's table has in-frame clones only and misses some. Of about 29,000 clones detected, almost 90% appear once; the ten largest clones hold roughly 6.2%. The source material was PBMCs. These receptors were taken from a donor aged 10-35 years with latent tuberculosis or without tuberculosis infection. The conserved cysteine and the conserved F or W are not part of the CDR3 here.

cdr3_length j_call v_call cdr3_aa
11 TRBJ1-2 TRBV28 ASSFAGAYGYT
13 TRBJ1-3 TRBV4-3 ASSQEGTRRNTIY
13 TRBJ2-5 TRBV28 ASSLLTGGRETQY
13 TRBJ2-7 TRBV28 ASRAAGGPTYEQY
11 TRBJ1-1 TRBV19 ASSNREGTEAF
10 TRBJ2-7 TRBV28 ASSKTGDEQY
12 TRBJ1-2 TRBV6-5 ASSSGQASYGYT
9 TRBJ1-1 TRBV19 ASSGTGEAF
9 TRBJ1-1 TRBV20-1 SANRGTEAF
12 TRBJ2-7 TRBV9 ASSVLPDSYEQY